Presented here are 8 T cell receptor beta chains from one specimen sequenced in a study of response to subunit inactivated influenza vaccine. TCRdb ran MiXCR on the RT-PCR reads and lists one entry per CDR3 protein. The sample yields approximately 290,000 distinct CDR3 sequences, approximately 21% seen once. The sample in question was PBMCs from blood, obtained about 20 months after vaccination. These receptors were collected from a man between 50 and 70 years old who received an inactivated influenza vaccine.

Only a few counts were recorded for this clonotype. J is TRBJ1-5 and V is TRBV20-1; 7 positions match TRBD1. CDR3 length: 14 residues. Germline CDR1 and CDR2: DFQATT and SNEGSKA (reference sequence). The CDR3 region is CSVIQGFGSQPQHF. CDR3 bases: TGCAGCGTTATACAGGGGTTTGGAAGTCAGCCCCAGCATTTT.

This clonotype was seen only once. The V gene is TRBV10-3, the J gene TRBJ2-1, with 12 bases identical to TRBD2. The CDR3 sequence is 18 residues long. Losses at the gene ends were 2 bases for V and 3 bases for J; bases not matched to a gene: 8. Germline CDR1 ENHRY, CDR2 SYGVKD. For the CDR3, the DNA is TGTGCCATCAGTGAGCCAGGGACTAGCGGGTCGAACTACAATGAGCAGTTCTTC. This translates into CAISEPGTSGSNYNEQFF.

This clonotype came up a few times. The chain's CDR3 is CASSQDPSRGYSPLHF. CDR3 nucleotides: TGCGCCAGCAGCCAAGATCCCAGCAGGGGGTACTCACCCCTCCACTTT. The chain combines TRBV4-3 with TRBJ1-6, with TRBD1 identical over 7 bases. CDR3 length: 16 amino acids. Germline V CDR1 and CDR2: LGHNA, YSLEER. V shed 0 bases, J shed 10 bases, and the junction held 9 bases outside the gene matches.

This sequence joins TRBV10-3 and TRBJ1-2; TRBD1 is a possible D gene (5 bases). The CDR3 runs to 15 residues. The ends were cut back, 3 bases at V and 0 bases at J, with 11 bases in the middle. Germline-derived CDR1 and CDR2 are ENHRY and SYGVKD. CDR3: CAISEGDGANYGYTF. Written as DNA, the CDR3 is TGTGCCATCAGTGAAGGGGACGGAGCTAACTATGGCTACACCTTC.

The chain links TRBV3-1 to TRBJ2-7; 7 positions agree with TRBD1. From germline, CDR1 is LGHDT and CDR2 YNNKEL (reference sequence). Unmatched junction bases numbered 12, after V lost 6 bases and J lost 4 bases. The CDR3 loop spans 15 amino acids. CDR3 bases: TGTGCCAGCAGTCCGACCGGGACAGCGTTTTACGAGCAGTACTTC. This gives the protein CASSPTGTAFYEQYF.

The rearrangement joins TRBV6-1 to TRBJ1-5, with D possibly being TRBD1 (5 bases). The germline V gene has CDR1 MNHNS and CDR2 SASEGT. V lost 6 bases and J 4 bases, leaving 22 bases between the germline ends. The CDR3 loop spans 17 amino acids. The CDR3 region is CASRAGLKEGLNQPQHF. The CDR3 DNA follows: TGTGCCAGCAGAGCCGGGTTAAAAGAGGGGCTTAATCAGCCCCAGCATTTT.

CDR3 sequence: CASSAARGYEQYF. DNA of the CDR3: TGTGCCAGCAGCGCCGCCAGGGGCTACGAGCAGTACTTC. The gene calls are TRBV7-6 and TRBJ2-7; maybe TRBD1 (6 bases). Trimming cost V 5 bases and J 3 bases, with 11 bases left between them. CDR1 and CDR2 (germline): SGHVS, FNYEAQ. This CDR3 is 13 amino acids long.

This clonotype was observed at least ten times. The V gene is TRBV27, the J gene TRBJ1-5; perhaps TRBD1 as D (6 bases). There are 14 residues in the CDR3. The germline V gene encodes CDR1 MNHEY and CDR2 SMNVEV (reference sequence). V gave up 5 bases and J gave up 3 bases, with 11 bases separating them. The CDR3 spells CASSSGQNNQPQHF. CDR3 nucleotide sequence: TGTGCCAGCAGTAGTGGACAGAACAATCAGCCCCAGCATTTT.